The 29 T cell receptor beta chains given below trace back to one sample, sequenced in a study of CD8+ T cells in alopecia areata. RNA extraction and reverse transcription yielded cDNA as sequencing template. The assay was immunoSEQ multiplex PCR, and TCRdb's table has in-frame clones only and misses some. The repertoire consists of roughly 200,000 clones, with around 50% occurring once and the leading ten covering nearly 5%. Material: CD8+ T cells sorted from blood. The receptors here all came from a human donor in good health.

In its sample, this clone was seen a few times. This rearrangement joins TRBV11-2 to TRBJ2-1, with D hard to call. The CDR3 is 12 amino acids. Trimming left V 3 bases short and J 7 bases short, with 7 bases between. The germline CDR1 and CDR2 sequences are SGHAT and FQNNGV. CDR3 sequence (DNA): TGTGCCAGCAGCTTCGAAGCGAATGAGCAGTTCTTC. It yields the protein CASSFEANEQFF.

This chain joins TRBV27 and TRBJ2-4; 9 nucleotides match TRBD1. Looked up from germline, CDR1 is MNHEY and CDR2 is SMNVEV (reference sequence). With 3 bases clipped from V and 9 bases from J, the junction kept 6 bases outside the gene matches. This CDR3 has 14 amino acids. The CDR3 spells CASSLGTGRVIQYF. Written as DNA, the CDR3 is TGTGCCAGCAGTTTGGGGACAGGGAGGGTCATTCAGTACTTC.

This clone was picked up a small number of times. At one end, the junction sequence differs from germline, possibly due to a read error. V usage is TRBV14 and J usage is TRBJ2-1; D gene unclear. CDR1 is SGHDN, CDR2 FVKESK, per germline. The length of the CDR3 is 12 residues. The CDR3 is CASSQGYSEQFF. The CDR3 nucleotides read TGTGCCAGCAGCCAAGGGTACAGTGAGCAGTTCTTC. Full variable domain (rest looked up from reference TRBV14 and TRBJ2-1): EAGVTQFPSHSVIEKGQTVTLRCDPISGHDNLYWYRRVMGKEIKFLLHFVKESKQDESGMPNNRFLAERTGGTYSTLKVQPAELEDSGVYFCASSQGYSEQFFGPGTRLTVL.

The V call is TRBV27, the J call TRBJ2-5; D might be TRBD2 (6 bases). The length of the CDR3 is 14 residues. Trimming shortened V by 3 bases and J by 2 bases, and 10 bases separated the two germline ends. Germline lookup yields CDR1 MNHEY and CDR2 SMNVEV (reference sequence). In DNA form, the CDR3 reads TGTGCCAGCAGTTTGGAGGGGCGGCAAGAGACCCAGTACTTC. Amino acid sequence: CASSLEGRQETQYF.

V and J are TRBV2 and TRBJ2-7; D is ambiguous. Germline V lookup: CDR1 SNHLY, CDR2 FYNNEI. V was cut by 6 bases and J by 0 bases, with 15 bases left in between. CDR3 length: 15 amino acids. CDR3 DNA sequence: TGTGCCAGCAGCGAGAACATGAATAGCTCCTACGAGCAGTACTTC. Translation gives CASSENMNSSYEQYF.

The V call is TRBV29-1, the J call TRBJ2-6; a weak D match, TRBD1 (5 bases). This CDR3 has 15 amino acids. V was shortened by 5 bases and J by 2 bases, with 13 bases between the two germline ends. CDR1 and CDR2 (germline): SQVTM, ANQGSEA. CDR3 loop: CSVFDRATGANVLTF. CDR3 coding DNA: TGCAGCGTTTTCGACAGAGCGACTGGGGCCAACGTCCTGACTTTC.

The CDR3 DNA is TGTGCCAGCAGTGGGACAGGGAGCTCCTACGAGCAGTACTTC. This sequence encodes CASSGTGSSYEQYF. The rearrangement joins TRBV6-1 to TRBJ2-7; TRBD1 matches at 8 bases. CDR1 and CDR2 from the germline V gene are MNHNS and SASEGT. Losses at the gene ends were 4 bases for V and 0 bases for J; bases not matched to a gene: 2. The CDR3 runs to 14 residues.

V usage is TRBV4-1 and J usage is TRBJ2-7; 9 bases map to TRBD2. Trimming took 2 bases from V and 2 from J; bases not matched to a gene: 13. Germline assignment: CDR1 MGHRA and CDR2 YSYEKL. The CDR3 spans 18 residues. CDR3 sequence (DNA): TGCGCCAGCAGCCAAATCCCCCTAGCGGGGAACACAGCCTACGAGCAGTACTTC. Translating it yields CASSQIPLAGNTAYEQYF.

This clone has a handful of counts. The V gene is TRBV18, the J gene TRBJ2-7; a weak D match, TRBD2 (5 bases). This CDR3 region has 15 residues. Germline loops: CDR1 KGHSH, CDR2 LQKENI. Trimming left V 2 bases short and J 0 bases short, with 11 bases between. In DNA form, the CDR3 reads TGTGCCAGCTCACCAAGTAGCGTCAGCTCCTACGAGCAGTACTTC. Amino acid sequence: CASSPSSVSSYEQYF.

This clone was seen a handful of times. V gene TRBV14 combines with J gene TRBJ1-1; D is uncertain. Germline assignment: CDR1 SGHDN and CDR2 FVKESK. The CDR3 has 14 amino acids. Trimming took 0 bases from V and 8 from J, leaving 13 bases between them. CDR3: CASSQDWARPEAFF. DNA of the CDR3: TGTGCCAGCAGCCAAGATTGGGCTAGGCCCGAAGCTTTCTTT.

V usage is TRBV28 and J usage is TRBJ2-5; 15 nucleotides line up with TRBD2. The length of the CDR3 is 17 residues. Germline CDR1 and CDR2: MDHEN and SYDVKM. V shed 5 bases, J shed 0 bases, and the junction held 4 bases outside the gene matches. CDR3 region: CASSPGTSGGNQETQYF. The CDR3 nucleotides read TGTGCCAGCAGTCCCGGGACTAGCGGGGGGAACCAAGAGACCCAGTACTTC.

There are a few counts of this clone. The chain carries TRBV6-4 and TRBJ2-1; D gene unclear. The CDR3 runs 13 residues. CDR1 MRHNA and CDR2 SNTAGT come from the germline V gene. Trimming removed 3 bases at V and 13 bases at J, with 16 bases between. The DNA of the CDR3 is TGTGCCAGCAGTGATAATTGGGAATCGGGTCAGTTCTTC. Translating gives CASSDNWESGQFF.

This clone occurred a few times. CDR3: CASSPARDRGSISSPLHF. The CDR3 nucleotides read TGTGCCAGCAGCCCGGCCCGGGACAGGGGCTCGATTTCATCACCCCTCCACTTT. The rearrangement links TRBV5-6 to TRBJ1-6; 10 nucleotides align to TRBD1. This CDR3 contains 18 residues. Germline CDR1 is SGHDT and CDR2 is YYEEEE. V lost 4 bases, J lost 10 bases, and 17 bases stayed unmatched.

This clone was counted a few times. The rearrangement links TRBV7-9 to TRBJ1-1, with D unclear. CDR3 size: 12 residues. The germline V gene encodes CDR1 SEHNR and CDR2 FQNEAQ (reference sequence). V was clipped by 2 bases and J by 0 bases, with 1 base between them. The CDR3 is CASSLLNTEAFF. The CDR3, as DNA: TGTGCCAGCAGCTTACTGAACACTGAAGCTTTCTTT.

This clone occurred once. CDR3 nucleotides: TGTGCCAGCTCACCGGAGGTTAGTGAAGCTTTCTTT. Translation gives CASSPEVSEAFF. The chain has TRBV18 and TRBJ1-1, with D unclear. Germline V gives CDR1 KGHSH, CDR2 LQKENI. CDR3 length equals 12 residues. Trimming shortened V by 3 bases and J by 7 bases, and 9 bases separated the two germline ends.

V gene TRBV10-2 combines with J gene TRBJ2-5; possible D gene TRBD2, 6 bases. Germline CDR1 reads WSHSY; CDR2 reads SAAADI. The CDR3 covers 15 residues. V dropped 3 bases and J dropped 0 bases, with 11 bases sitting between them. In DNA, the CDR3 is TGCGCCAGCAGTGAAAACCGGGGGTACCAAGAGACCCAGTACTTC. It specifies CASSENRGYQETQYF.

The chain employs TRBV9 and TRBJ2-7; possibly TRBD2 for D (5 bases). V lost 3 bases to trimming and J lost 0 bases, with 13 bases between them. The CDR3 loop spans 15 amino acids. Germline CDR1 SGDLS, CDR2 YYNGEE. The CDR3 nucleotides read TGTGCCAGCAGCGCCGGCCGGGGAACCTCCTACGAGCAGTACTTC. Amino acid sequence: CASSAGRGTSYEQYF.

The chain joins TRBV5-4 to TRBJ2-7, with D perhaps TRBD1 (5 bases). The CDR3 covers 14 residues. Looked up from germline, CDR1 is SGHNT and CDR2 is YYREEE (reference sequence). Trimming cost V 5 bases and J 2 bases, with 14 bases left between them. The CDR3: CASSLGALAYEQYF. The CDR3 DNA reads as TGTGCCAGCAGTCTAGGGGCCCTGGCCTACGAGCAGTACTTC.

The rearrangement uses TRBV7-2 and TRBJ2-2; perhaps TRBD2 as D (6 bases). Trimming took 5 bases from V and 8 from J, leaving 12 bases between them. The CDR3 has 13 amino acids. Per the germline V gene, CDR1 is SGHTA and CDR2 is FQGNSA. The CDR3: CASSRRGDGELFF. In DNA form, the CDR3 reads TGTGCCAGCAGCCGGCGCGGGGATGGGGAGCTGTTTTTT.

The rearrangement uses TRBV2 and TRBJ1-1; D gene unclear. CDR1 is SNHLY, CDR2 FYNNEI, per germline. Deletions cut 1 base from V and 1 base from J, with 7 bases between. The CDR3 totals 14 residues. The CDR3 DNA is TGTGCCAGCAGTGAAGAAGTACGGAACACTGAAGCTTTCTTT. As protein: CASSEEVRNTEAFF.

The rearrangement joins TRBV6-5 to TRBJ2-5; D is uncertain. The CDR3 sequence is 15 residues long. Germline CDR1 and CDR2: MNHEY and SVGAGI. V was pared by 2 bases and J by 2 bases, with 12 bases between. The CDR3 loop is CASSYTLGAQETQYF. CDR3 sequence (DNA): TGTGCCAGCAGTTACACTCTCGGCGCTCAAGAGACCCAGTACTTC.

The chain's CDR3 is CASGEGTGVSGELFF. In DNA, the CDR3 is TGTGCCAGCGGGGAGGGGACAGGGGTTTCCGGGGAGCTGTTTTTT. The chain is built from TRBV6-5 and TRBJ2-2; the match to TRBD1 covers 10 bases. V lost 8 bases, J lost 6 bases, and 9 bases stayed unmatched. There are 15 residues in the CDR3. In germline, CDR1 is MNHEY, CDR2 SVGAGI.

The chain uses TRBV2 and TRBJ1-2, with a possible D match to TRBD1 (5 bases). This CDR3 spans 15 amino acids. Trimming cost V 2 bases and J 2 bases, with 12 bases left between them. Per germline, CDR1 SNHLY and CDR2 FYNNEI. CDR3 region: CASSERGGGNYGYTF. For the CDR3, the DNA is TGTGCCAGCAGTGAACGTGGGGGTGGGAACTATGGCTACACCTTC.

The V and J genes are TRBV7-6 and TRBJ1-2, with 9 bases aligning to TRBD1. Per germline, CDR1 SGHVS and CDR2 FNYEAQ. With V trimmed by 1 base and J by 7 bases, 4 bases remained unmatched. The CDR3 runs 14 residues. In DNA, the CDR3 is TGTGCCAGCAGCTTAGTACAGGGGGCAAGTGGCTACACCTTC. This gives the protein CASSLVQGASGYTF.

In DNA, the CDR3 is TGTGCCAGCAGTGAAGCGCTTACTGGGACAGGGGATGACGAGCAGTACTTC. Translation gives CASSEALTGTGDDEQYF. This chain links TRBV27 with TRBJ2-7; TRBD1 matches at 10 bases. Germline loops: CDR1 MNHEY, CDR2 SMNVEV (reference sequence). J was trimmed by 5 bases and V by 5 bases; bases with no gene match: 15. This CDR3 is 17 amino acids long.

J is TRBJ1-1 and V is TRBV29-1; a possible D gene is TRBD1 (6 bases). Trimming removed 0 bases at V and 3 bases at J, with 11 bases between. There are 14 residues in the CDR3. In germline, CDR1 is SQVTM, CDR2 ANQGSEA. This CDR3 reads CSVEDLGQYTEAFF. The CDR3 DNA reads TGCAGCGTTGAAGATTTAGGACAGTACACTGAAGCTTTCTTT.

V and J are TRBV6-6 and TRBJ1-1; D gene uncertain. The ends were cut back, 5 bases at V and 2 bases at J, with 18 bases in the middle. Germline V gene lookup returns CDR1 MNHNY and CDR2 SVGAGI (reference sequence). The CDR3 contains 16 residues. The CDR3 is CASSAPEGRPNTEAFF. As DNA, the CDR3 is TGTGCCAGCAGTGCCCCGGAGGGCAGACCTAACACTGAAGCTTTCTTT.

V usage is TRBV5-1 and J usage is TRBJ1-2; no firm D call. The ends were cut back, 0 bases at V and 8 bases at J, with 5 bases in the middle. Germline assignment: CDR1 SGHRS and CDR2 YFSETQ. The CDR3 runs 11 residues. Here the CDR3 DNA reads TGCGCCAGCAGCTTGGCCGGGGGCTACACCTTC. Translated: CASSLAGGYTF.

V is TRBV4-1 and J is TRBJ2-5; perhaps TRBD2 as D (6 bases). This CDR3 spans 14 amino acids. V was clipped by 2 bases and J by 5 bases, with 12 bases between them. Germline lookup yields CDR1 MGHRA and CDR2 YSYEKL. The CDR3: CASSQFSGEETQYF. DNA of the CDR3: TGCGCCAGCAGCCAATTTAGCGGTGAGGAGACCCAGTACTTC.